This is a list of T cell receptor beta chains from one sample in a study of read filtering for tumor transcriptome and immune sequencing. TCRdb redid the calling of the reads with MiXCR, one entry per CDR3 protein. The sample lists about 58,000 distinct CDR3 sequences, about 12% occurring once. Sequenced material: a population of CD138-negative cells sorted from bone marrow. Receptors were obtained from a donor over 35 with multiple myeloma. The CDR3 runs from the conserved cysteine through the conserved F or W. Each record gives: clone size, V gene, D gene, J gene, CDR3 protein, CDR3 DNA. D genes are given only for firm matches. Clone size, where shown, is once, few, many, or a class for clones that have expanded.

size: many; V: TRBV6-5; D: NA; J: TRBJ1-6; CDR3: CASRDGDNSPLHF; DNA: TGTGCCAGCAGAGACGGGGATAATTCACCCCTCCACTTT
size: many; V: TRBV5-1; D: TRBD1; J: TRBJ2-2; CDR3: CASSSRTGVDTGELFF; DNA: TGCGCCAGCAGCTCGCGGACAGGCGTGGACACCGGGGAGCTGTTTTTT
size: many; V: TRBV3-1; D: NA; J: TRBJ1-1; CDR3: CASSQDAGYEAFF; DNA: TGTGCCAGCAGCCAAGACGCCGGGTATGAAGCTTTCTTT
size: few; V: TRBV6-5; D: NA; J: TRBJ2-3; CDR3: CASRAGQSTDTQYF; DNA: TGTGCCAGCAGGGCGGGACAGAGCACAGATACGCAGTATTTT
size: many; V: TRBV28; D: NA; J: TRBJ1-1; CDR3: CASSPRLQNTEAFF; DNA: TGTGCCAGCAGTCCTCGATTACAGAACACTGAAGCTTTCTTT
size: many; V: TRBV5-5; D: NA; J: TRBJ2-1; CDR3: CASSPRSIYNEQFF; DNA: TGTGCCAGCAGCCCGCGATCAATCTACAATGAGCAGTTCTTC
size: many; V: TRBV5-1; D: TRBD2; J: TRBJ2-5; CDR3: CASSPDGLAGVRQETQYF; DNA: TGCGCCAGCAGCCCTGACGGACTAGCGGGGGTAAGACAAGAGACCCAGTACTTC
size: few; V: TRBV27; D: NA; J: TRBJ2-7; CDR3: CASSFRSGYHEQYF; DNA: TGTGCCAGCAGTTTTCGGTCGGGGTACCACGAGCAGTACTTC
size: many; V: TRBV6-4; D: TRBD1; J: TRBJ1-1; CDR3: CASSDSEDRERSNTEAFF; DNA: TGTGCCAGCAGTGACTCTGAGGACAGGGAGCGTTCGAACACTGAAGCTTTCTTT
size: few; V: TRBV7-2; D: NA; J: TRBJ2-5; CDR3: CASSLITGSETQYF; DNA: TGTGCCAGCAGCTTAATTACCGGGTCGGAGACCCAGTACTTC
size: few; V: TRBV3-1; D: NA; J: TRBJ1-1; CDR3: CASSQTDRHSGLAFF; DNA: TGTGCCAGCAGCCAGACTGACCGCCACTCGGGGTTGGCTTTCTTT
size: many; V: TRBV25-1; D: NA; J: TRBJ1-4; CDR3: CASSDPTGRNEKLFF; DNA: TGTGCCAGCAGTGACCCGACAGGTCGTAATGAAAAACTGTTTTTT
size: many; V: TRBV29-1; D: TRBD1; J: TRBJ2-2; CDR3: CSGQGASGGELFF; DNA: TGCAGCGGACAGGGGGCAAGCGGCGGGGAGCTGTTTTTT
size: many; V: TRBV12-3/TRBV12-4; D: NA; J: TRBJ2-2; CDR3: CASSLGPDTTGELFF; DNA: TGTGCCAGCAGTTTAGGGCCTGACACCACCGGGGAGCTGTTTTTT
size: NA; V: TRBV5-4; D: NA; J: TRBJ2-5; CDR3: CASSLEIQGTQYF; DNA: TGTGCCAGCAGCTTGGAAATCCAGGGGACCCAGTACTTC
size: medium-sized; V: TRBV10-2; D: NA; J: TRBJ2-3; CDR3: CASSETDTQYF; DNA: TGCGCCAGCAGTGAAACAGATACGCAGTATTTT
size: many; V: TRBV5-5; D: TRBD1; J: TRBJ1-5; CDR3: CASKTGDADRPQHF; DNA: TGTGCCAGCAAGACAGGGGACGCGGATCGGCCCCAGCATTTT
size: many; V: TRBV7-2; D: NA; J: TRBJ2-7; CDR3: CASSIFLPGVSEQYF; DNA: TGTGCCAGCAGCATATTCCTACCGGGGGTAAGCGAGCAGTACTTC
size: many; V: TRBV20-1; D: TRBD1; J: TRBJ1-1; CDR3: CSAYTGQGMGNTEAFF; DNA: TGCAGTGCTTACACGGGACAGGGGATGGGGAACACTGAAGCTTTCTTT
size: many; V: TRBV9; D: NA; J: TRBJ2-1; CDR3: CASSGARNEQFF; DNA: TGTGCCAGCAGCGGGGCCAGGAATGAGCAGTTCTTC
size: many; V: TRBV3-1; D: NA; J: TRBJ2-2; CDR3: CASSQGRAAGELFF; DNA: TGTGCCAGCAGCCAAGGCAGGGCGGCCGGGGAGCTGTTTTTT
size: few; V: TRBV28; D: TRBD2; J: TRBJ2-7; CDR3: CASSPAGGGLEQYF; DNA: TGTGCCAGCAGTCCCGCGGGGGGGGGCTTGGAGCAGTACTTC
size: many; V: TRBV6-1; D: NA; J: TRBJ2-5; CDR3: CASIQETQYF; DNA: TGTGCCAGTATCCAAGAGACCCAGTACTTC
size: NA; V: TRBV20-1; D: NA; J: TRBJ1-3; CDR3: CSAGDRLGGSTIYF; DNA: TGCAGTGCTGGAGATCGACTGGGGGGAAGCACCATATATTTT
size: many; V: TRBV5-1; D: NA; J: TRBJ2-3; CDR3: CASSLAVGSSTDTQYF; DNA: TGCGCCAGCAGCTTGGCGGTGGGGTCATCCACAGATACGCAGTATTTT
size: NA; V: TRBV20-1; D: NA; J: TRBJ1-5; CDR3: CSARDGPALQPQHF; DNA: TGCAGTGCTAGGGATGGGCCAGCCCTACAGCCCCAGCATTTT
size: many; V: TRBV6-1; D: TRBD1; J: TRBJ1-2; CDR3: CASRMGDRVYGYTF; DNA: TGTGCCAGCAGGATGGGAGACAGGGTCTATGGCTACACCTTC
size: NA; V: TRBV5-1; D: NA; J: TRBJ2-2; CDR3: CASSPTGNTGELVF; DNA: TGCGCCAGCAGCCCGACTGGTAACACCGGGGAGCTGGTTTTT
size: many; V: TRBV4-2; D: NA; J: TRBJ2-5; CDR3: CASSLLLRETQYF; DNA: TGTGCCAGCAGCCTCCTCTTAAGGGAGACCCAGTACTTC
size: many; V: TRBV30; D: NA; J: TRBJ1-1; CDR3: CAREGRMNTEAFF; DNA: TGTGCCCGGGAAGGACGAATGAACACTGAAGCTTTCTTT
size: many; V: TRBV2; D: NA; J: TRBJ1-1; CDR3: CASSALENTEAFF; DNA: TGTGCCAGCAGTGCCCTGGAGAACACTGAAGCTTTCTTT
size: many; V: TRBV7-9; D: TRBD1; J: TRBJ1-2; CDR3: CASSSQGARGYTF; DNA: TGTGCCAGCAGCTCACAGGGGGCGCGGGGCTACACCTTC
size: many; V: TRBV7-9; D: NA; J: TRBJ2-7; CDR3: CASSLGVQAVGGSYEQYF; DNA: TGTGCCAGCAGCTTAGGAGTGCAAGCGGTGGGAGGCTCCTACGAGCAGTACTTC
size: many; V: TRBV11-2; D: NA; J: TRBJ1-5; CDR3: CASSPSPIGNQPQHF; DNA: TGTGCCAGCAGCCCCTCACCGATCGGCAATCAGCCCCAGCATTTT
size: many; V: TRBV20-1; D: NA; J: TRBJ2-1; CDR3: CSAAKGGNNEQFF; DNA: TGCAGTGCTGCAAAGGGGGGGAACAATGAGCAGTTCTTC
size: many; V: TRBV6-1; D: TRBD1; J: TRBJ1-5; CDR3: CASSEAYGQGWQPQHF; DNA: TGTGCCAGCAGTGAAGCTTACGGACAGGGGTGGCAGCCCCAGCATTTT
size: few; V: TRBV6-5; D: NA; J: TRBJ1-5; CDR3: CASSRDVRNQPQHF; DNA: TGTGCCAGCAGTCGGGACGTACGCAATCAGCCCCAGCATTTT
size: many; V: TRBV6-6; D: NA; J: TRBJ2-1; CDR3: CASSPRDIDYNEQFF; DNA: TGTGCCAGCAGCCCCCGGGACATCGACTACAATGAGCAGTTCTTC
size: many; V: TRBV10-1; D: NA; J: TRBJ2-2; CDR3: CASSESKRQINTGELFF; DNA: TGCGCCAGCAGTGAGTCGAAGCGGCAGATTAACACCGGGGAGCTGTTTTTT
size: many; V: TRBV6-5; D: NA; J: TRBJ2-1; CDR3: CASSYLTEQFF; DNA: TGTGCCAGCAGTTACTTGACAGAGCAGTTCTTC
size: many; V: TRBV2; D: NA; J: TRBJ1-5; CDR3: CASSGEGLNQPQHF; DNA: TGTGCCAGCAGTGGGGAGGGCCTCAATCAGCCCCAGCATTTT
size: many; V: TRBV9; D: TRBD2; J: TRBJ2-3; CDR3: CASSVTSGTGTDTQYF; DNA: TGTGCCAGCAGCGTAACTAGCGGGACCGGAACAGATACGCAGTATTTT
size: many; V: TRBV29-1; D: NA; J: TRBJ2-5; CDR3: CSVVFPQATQYF; DNA: TGCAGCGTTGTTTTCCCTCAGGCGACCCAGTACTTC
size: many; V: TRBV7-8; D: TRBD1; J: TRBJ1-1; CDR3: CASSLIYVRDRLHTDAEAFF; DNA: TGTGCCAGCAGCTTAATTTATGTGCGGGACAGGCTACATACGGACGCTGAAGCTTTCTTT